These T cell receptor beta chains were read from a single sample in a study of blood T cell repertoires in COVID-19. TCRdb keeps only in-frame clones here, not all; method: immunoSEQ multiplex PCR. Seen here are around 130,000 clones, roughly four fifths observed once, and the top ten hold roughly 7.3%. Sequences were obtained from peripheral blood. These receptors were taken from a human donor in a cohort sampled during active COVID-19. The conserved cysteine and the conserved F or W are not part of the CDR3 here. The order of the fields is J gene, CDR3 length, clone size, V gene, CDR3 protein. A row's size may be missing; if present it is once, few, many or a size class.

j_gene: TRBJ2-5
len: 12
abundance: .
v_gene: TRBV27
CDR3aa: ASSWDRGLETQY

j_gene: TRBJ1-4
len: 12
abundance: .
v_gene: TRBV5-4
CDR3aa: ASSLAATNEKLF

j_gene: TRBJ1-5
len: 14
abundance: .
v_gene: TRBV18
CDR3aa: ASSPSQGRGNQPQH

j_gene: TRBJ2-3
len: 15
abundance: .
v_gene: TRBV5-6
CDR3aa: ASSLARLAPTTDTQY

j_gene: TRBJ2-1
len: 14
abundance: .
v_gene: TRBV7-3
CDR3aa: ASSLSSGGTYNEQF

j_gene: TRBJ2-3
len: 14
abundance: once
v_gene: TRBV6-5
CDR3aa: ASSYSLGGGTDTQY

j_gene: TRBJ1-5
len: 12
abundance: .
v_gene: TRBV25-1
CDR3aa: ASSPDFGNQPQH

j_gene: TRBJ2-7
len: 10
abundance: .
v_gene: TRBV5-5
CDR3aa: ASSLFTYEQY

j_gene: TRBJ1-1
len: 11
abundance: .
v_gene: TRBV19
CDR3aa: ASSDSPNTEAF

j_gene: TRBJ2-7
len: 14
abundance: .
v_gene: TRBV19
CDR3aa: ASSKFMDRDSYEQY

j_gene: TRBJ1-2
len: 12
abundance: few
v_gene: TRBV7-9
CDR3aa: ASSPGQGVYGYT

j_gene: TRBJ2-3
len: 13
abundance: .
v_gene: TRBV6-5
CDR3aa: ASSLAASPTDTQY

j_gene: TRBJ2-2
len: 12
abundance: .
v_gene: TRBV4-2
CDR3aa: ASSQEGGNGELF

j_gene: TRBJ1-2
len: 12
abundance: once
v_gene: TRBV15
CDR3aa: ATSGPGKSYGYT

j_gene: TRBJ2-5
len: 14
abundance: .
v_gene: TRBV5-1
CDR3aa: ASSLGTGTYQETQY

j_gene: TRBJ1-6
len: 11
abundance: .
v_gene: TRBV19
CDR3aa: ASSTVGGSPLH

j_gene: TRBJ2-1
len: 12
abundance: .
v_gene: TRBV19
CDR3aa: ASTTGLPPNEQF

j_gene: TRBJ1-2
len: 13
abundance: .
v_gene: TRBV10-3
CDR3aa: AISGLEHPNYGYT

j_gene: TRBJ1-1
len: 12
abundance: .
v_gene: TRBV6-1
CDR3aa: ASSEWQGKTEAF

j_gene: TRBJ2-3
len: 12
abundance: .
v_gene: TRBV2
CDR3aa: ASSSGRGGDTQY

j_gene: TRBJ2-7
len: 11
abundance: .
v_gene: TRBV10-3
CDR3aa: AIASGGFNEQY

j_gene: TRBJ1-4
len: 13
abundance: .
v_gene: TRBV7-2
CDR3aa: ASSLADRHREKLF

j_gene: TRBJ1-1
len: 10
abundance: .
v_gene: TRBV29-1
CDR3aa: SVDKGLSEAF

j_gene: TRBJ1-6
len: 13
abundance: .
v_gene: TRBV3-1/TRBV3-2
CDR3aa: ASTPRGVGNSPLH

j_gene: TRBJ2-1
len: 13
abundance: .
v_gene: TRBV5-1
CDR3aa: ASSLGGDFYNEQF

j_gene: TRBJ2-3
len: 13
abundance: .
v_gene: TRBV5-1
CDR3aa: ASSFTGLRTDTQY

j_gene: TRBJ1-2
len: 13
abundance: .
v_gene: TRBV28
CDR3aa: ASSSQGARGYGYT

j_gene: TRBJ2-5
len: 12
abundance: .
v_gene: TRBV7-2
CDR3aa: ASSPGSREETQY

j_gene: TRBJ1-5
len: 11
abundance: .
v_gene: TRBV27
CDR3aa: ASREFLDQPQH

j_gene: TRBJ2-3
len: 16
abundance: .
v_gene: TRBV25-1
CDR3aa: ASRSAGLGFSSTDTQY

j_gene: TRBJ1-4
len: 14
abundance: .
v_gene: TRBV7-8
CDR3aa: ASSLNGRGSNEKLF

j_gene: TRBJ2-3
len: 13
abundance: .
v_gene: TRBV5-1
CDR3aa: ASSLDRPSTDTQY

j_gene: TRBJ1-6
len: 13
abundance: .
v_gene: TRBV5-8
CDR3aa: ASTYSDRAASPLH

j_gene: TRBJ2-7
len: 17
abundance: once
v_gene: TRBV4-1
CDR3aa: ASSQDQERSGLAGGLQY

j_gene: TRBJ1-1
len: 12
abundance: few
v_gene: TRBV14
CDR3aa: ASSQAGTGTEAF

j_gene: TRBJ2-3
len: 12
abundance: .
v_gene: TRBV5-6
CDR3aa: ASSFRGGEDTQY

j_gene: TRBJ2-2
len: 13
abundance: .
v_gene: TRBV20-1
CDR3aa: SASRTGPNTGELF

j_gene: TRBJ1-6
len: 15
abundance: .
v_gene: TRBV5-1
CDR3aa: ASSLEGQHSYNSPLH

j_gene: TRBJ2-3
len: 14
abundance: .
v_gene: TRBV12-5
CDR3aa: ASVLGGQGATDTQY

j_gene: TRBJ1-5
len: 12
abundance: .
v_gene: TRBV2
CDR3aa: ASVRGRGNQPQH

j_gene: TRBJ2-3
len: 11
abundance: .
v_gene: TRBV29-1
CDR3aa: SVGDRVQDTQY

j_gene: TRBJ1-6
len: 14
abundance: .
v_gene: TRBV7-2
CDR3aa: ASSPTGTAYNSPLH

j_gene: TRBJ2-3
len: 11
abundance: .
v_gene: TRBV6-6
CDR3aa: ASSPPGEDTQY

j_gene: TRBJ2-3
len: 15
abundance: once
v_gene: TRBV6-6
CDR3aa: ASSLRLAGAPTDTQY

j_gene: TRBJ1-1
len: 13
abundance: .
v_gene: TRBV9
CDR3aa: ASSVGKGLVTEAF

j_gene: TRBJ1-2
len: 12
abundance: .
v_gene: TRBV6-5
CDR3aa: ASSYSGQGTGYT